One sample yielded the 10 T cell receptor beta chains listed below, sequenced in a study of blood T cell repertoires in COVID-19. Profiling relied on immunoSEQ multiplex PCR, and the TCRdb table lists in-frame clones only, not all of them. Among 200,000 to 250,000 clones listed, around 87% were seen once. Sequenced input: peripheral blood. The receptor source for this set is a woman aged 65 to 85 with active or convalescent COVID-19.

The V call is TRBV5-1, the J call TRBJ1-4; possible D gene TRBD1, 6 bases. CDR1 and CDR2 from the germline V gene are SGHRS and YFSETQ. The CDR3 has 15 residues. V lost 1 base, J lost 8 bases, and 15 bases lay in between. In DNA, the CDR3 is TGCGCCAGCAGCTTGATGGGCAGGGGTGGGGAAAAACTGTTTTTT. Its translation: CASSLMGRGGEKLFF.

The chain uses TRBV11-2 and TRBJ1-2; 10 bases are shared with TRBD1. CDR1 is SGHAT, CDR2 FQNNGV, per germline. This CDR3 contains 13 residues. Unmatched junction bases numbered 4, after V lost 3 bases and J lost 9 bases. For the CDR3, the DNA is TGTGCCAGCAGCTTGACAGGGGGCGGGAGCTACACCTTC. This sequence encodes CASSLTGGGSYTF.

Comments on this clone: In the same sample, other DNA sequences code for this CDR3. This chain joins TRBV4-3 and TRBJ1-5; D perhaps matches TRBD1 (5 bases). Germline V gene sequence: CDR1 LGHNA, CDR2 YSLEER. The CDR3 has 15 amino acids. Trimming shortened V by 0 bases and J by 6 bases, and 12 bases separated the two germline ends. CDR3 region: CASSQDRGEGQPQHF. The CDR3 DNA sequence: TGCGCCAGCAGCCAAGATCGGGGGGAGGGTCAGCCCCAGCATTTT.

This chain connects TRBV12-3 or TRBV12-4 to TRBJ1-2, with unresolved D. Trimming removed 9 bases at V and 8 bases at J, with 13 bases between. The CDR3 is 11 amino acids. CDR3 sequence reads: CASRVLGGYTF. Here the CDR3 DNA reads TGTGCCAGTCGCGTACTAGGGGGCTACACCTTC.

V is TRBV5-5 and J is TRBJ2-7; TRBD2 might be the D (5 bases). V was cut by 3 bases and J by 0 bases, with 13 bases left in between. The CDR3 spans 15 residues. Germline CDR1 reads SGHKS; CDR2 reads YYEKEE (reference sequence). CDR3 amino acids: CASSSSPGNSYEQYF. DNA of the CDR3: TGTGCCAGCAGCTCTTCCCCGGGGAACTCCTACGAGCAGTACTTC.

V gene TRBV11-2 combines with J gene TRBJ2-5; 7 bases align to TRBD2. Germline loops: CDR1 SGHAT, CDR2 FQNNGV. The CDR3 is 17 amino acids. With V trimmed by 1 base and J by 1 base, 9 bases remained unmatched. As DNA, the CDR3 is TGTGCCAGCAGCTTAGTACGGGCGGGGGTCACCCAAGAGACCCAGTACTTC. It encodes CASSLVRAGVTQETQYF.

The CDR3 loop reads CASSYTGRGLGNTIYF. The CDR3 nucleotides are TGTGCCAGCAGTTACACGGGCAGGGGGCTCGGAAACACCATATATTTT. V is TRBV6-5 and J is TRBJ1-3; 8 nucleotides line up with TRBD1. Unmatched junction bases numbered 7, after V lost 2 bases and J lost 4 bases. This CDR3 has 16 amino acids. Germline assignment: CDR1 MNHEY and CDR2 SVGAGI.

The CDR3 sequence: CASSFIRGMVNTEAFF. CDR3 DNA: TGTGCCAGCAGTTTTATAAGGGGGATGGTTAACACTGAAGCTTTCTTT. J is TRBJ1-1 and V is TRBV27, with D possibly being TRBD1 (6 bases). The V and J ends lost 3 bases and 2 bases respectively, with 16 bases between them. This CDR3 is built from 16 residues. Looked up from germline, CDR1 is MNHEY and CDR2 is SMNVEV (reference sequence).

The chain couples TRBV15 to TRBJ1-5; tentative D call: TRBD1 (5 bases). Trimming left V 2 bases short and J 2 bases short, with 16 bases between. The CDR3 covers 17 residues. Germline CDR1 is LNHNV and CDR2 is YYDKDF (reference sequence). The CDR3 DNA reads as TGTGCCACCAGCAGAACCCCCGACAGTTGGGGCAATCAGCCCCAGCATTTT. This gives the protein CATSRTPDSWGNQPQHF.

The chain combines TRBV11-2 with TRBJ2-1; tentative D call: TRBD1 (5 bases). The germline V gene encodes CDR1 SGHAT and CDR2 FQNNGV. This CDR3 has 16 residues. The V gene lost 5 bases and the J gene lost 3 bases, with 17 bases spanning the gap. The DNA of the CDR3 is TGTGCCAGCAGCCGGCTGAGGCTAGGGGACTACAATGAGCAGTTCTTC. It translates to CASSRLRLGDYNEQFF.